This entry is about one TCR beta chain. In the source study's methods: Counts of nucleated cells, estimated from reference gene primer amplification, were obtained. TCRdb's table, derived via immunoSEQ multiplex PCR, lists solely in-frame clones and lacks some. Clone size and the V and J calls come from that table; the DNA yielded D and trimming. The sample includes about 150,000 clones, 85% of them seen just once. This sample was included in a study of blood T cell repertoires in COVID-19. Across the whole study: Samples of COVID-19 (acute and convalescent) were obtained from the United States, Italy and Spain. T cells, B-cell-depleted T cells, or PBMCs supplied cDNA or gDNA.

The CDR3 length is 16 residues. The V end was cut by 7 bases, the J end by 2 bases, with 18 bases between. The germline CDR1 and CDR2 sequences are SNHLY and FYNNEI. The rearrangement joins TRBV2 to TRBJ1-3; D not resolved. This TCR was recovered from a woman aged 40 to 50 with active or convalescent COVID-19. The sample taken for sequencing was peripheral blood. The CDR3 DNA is TGTGCCAGCAATGTGGGAATCGGGGAACCTGGAAACACCATATATTTT. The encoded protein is CASNVGIGEPGNTIYF.